Sequencing of this T cell receptor (beta chain) was carried out in a study of T cell responses to AZD1222 COVID-19 vaccine. Whole-study results and caveats: Clonal diversity may have been underestimated, and the donors were mostly white British, with more females than males.

This clone showed up just once. What it binds is not known. Method: immunoSEQ multiplex PCR; TCRdb's copy keeps in-frame clones and lacks some. The sample lists about 150,000 clones, around nine tenths occurring once. This TCR derives from an adult who had recovered from COVID-19. The sequences come from peripheral blood, collected after recovery from COVID-19.

This CDR3 reads CASSPGHINEKLFF. CDR3 DNA sequence: TGTGCCAGCAGTCCGGGACACATTAATGAAAAACTGTTTTTT. V usage is TRBV6-5 and J usage is TRBJ1-4, with D perhaps matching TRBD1 (6 bases). Germline lookup yields CDR1 MNHEY and CDR2 SVGAGI. This CDR3 contains 14 residues. V lost 5 bases and J 4 bases, leaving 11 bases between the germline ends.